This T cell receptor beta chain was sequenced during a study of T-cell reconstitution after alpha-beta-depleted transplantation in children. The TCRbeta library incorporated unique molecular identifiers. One entry per CDR3 protein, called by TCRdb with MiXCR from the PCR reads. This table holds roughly 300,000 distinct CDR3 sequences, approximately 9.8% found once. This clonotype was seen more than once but under ten times. Compared with germline, one end of the junction differs, possibly owing to a read error. This CDR3 region has 16 residues. Germline V gene lookup returns CDR1 SSHAT and CDR2 FNYEAQ (reference sequence).

The receptor was isolated from a human donor who donated a stem cell graft to a child with SCID. The sample in question was PBMCs from the stem cell graft donor, obtained from the stem cell graft. This sequence joins TRBV7-7 and TRBJ2-2; 7 positions agree with TRBD1. CDR3 in DNA: TGTGCTAGCAGCCAACGACAGGGTTCGAACACCGGGGAGCTGTTTTTT. Amino acids: CASSQRQGSNTGELFF. Complete variable domain (other parts from reference TRBV7-7 and TRBJ2-2): GAGVSQSPRYKVTKRGQDVTLRCDPISSHATLYWYQQALGQGPEFLTYFNYEAQPDKSGLPSDRFSAERPEGSISTLTIQRTEQRDSAMYRCASSQRQGSNTGELFFGEGSRLTVL.